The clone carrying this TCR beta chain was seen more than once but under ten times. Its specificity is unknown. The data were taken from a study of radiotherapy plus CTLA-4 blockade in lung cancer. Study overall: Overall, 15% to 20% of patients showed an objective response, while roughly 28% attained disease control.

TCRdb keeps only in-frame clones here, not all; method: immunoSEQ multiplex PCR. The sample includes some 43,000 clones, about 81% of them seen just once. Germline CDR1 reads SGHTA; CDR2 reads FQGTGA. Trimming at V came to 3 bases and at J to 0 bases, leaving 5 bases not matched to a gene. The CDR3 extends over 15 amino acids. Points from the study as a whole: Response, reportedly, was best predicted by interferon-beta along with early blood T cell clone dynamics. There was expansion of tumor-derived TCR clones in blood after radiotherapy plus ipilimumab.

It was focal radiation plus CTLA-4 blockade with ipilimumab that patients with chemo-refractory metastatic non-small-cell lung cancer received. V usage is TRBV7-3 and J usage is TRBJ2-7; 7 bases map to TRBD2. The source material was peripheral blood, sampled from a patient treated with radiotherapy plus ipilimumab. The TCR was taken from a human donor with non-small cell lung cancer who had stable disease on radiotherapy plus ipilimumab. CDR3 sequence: CASSFSGGSSYEQYF. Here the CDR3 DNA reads TGTGCCAGCAGCTTTTCCGGGGGGAGCTCCTACGAGCAGTACTTC.